These T cell receptor beta chains were read from a single sample in a study. TCRdb re-called the RT-PCR reads through MiXCR, storing one row per CDR3 protein. This sample has about 700,000 distinct CDR3 sequences, with 13% to 15% found just once. Material for sequencing was memory CD4+ T cells from blood. The receptors were sampled from a female donor in good health, serving as a healthy control. Each CDR3 is given with its conserved first and last residue. The D gene is left open where the match is weak. Expanded clones get a size class; other rows say once, few or many, or leave the size out.

V gene,J gene,D gene,clone size,CDR3 protein,CDR3 DNA
TRBV12-3/TRBV12-4,TRBJ2-1,TRBD2,many,CASIRTSGYNEQFF,TGTGCCAGCATTAGGACTAGCGGCTACAATGAGCAGTTCTTC
TRBV27,TRBJ1-2,TRBD1,few,CASSSYSPGGKGYTF,TGTGCCAGCAGTTCCTATAGTCCAGGGGGGAAGGGCTACACCTTC
TRBV28,TRBJ2-5,.,few,CASISPASHSAQETQYF,TGTGCCAGCATTAGCCCCGCTTCCCATAGCGCCCAAGAGACCCAGTACTTC
TRBV20-1,TRBJ1-6,TRBD1,many,CSASPGTGANSPLHF,TGCAGTGCTAGCCCCGGGACAGGAGCAAATTCACCCCTCCACTTT
TRBV27,TRBJ2-5,.,few,CASSSSRAAETQYF,TGTGCCAGCAGTTCTTCCAGGGCGGCGGAGACCCAGTACTTC
TRBV28,TRBJ2-7,.,once,CASSRPGTKTDPYYEQYF,TGTGCCAGCAGTCGTCCCGGGACAAAAACCGACCCATACTACGAGCAGTACTTC
TRBV28,TRBJ2-3,TRBD2,.,CASSFSSSGDTDTQYF,TGTGCCAGCAGTTTTAGTTCGAGCGGGGACACAGATACGCAGTATTTT
TRBV12-3/TRBV12-4,TRBJ1-2,.,many,CASSLGRRVGGYTF,TGTGCCAGCAGTTTAGGGAGAAGAGTCGGAGGCTACACCTTC
TRBV5-1,TRBJ1-1,.,many,CASSLQTGETEAFF,TGCGCCAGCAGCTTACAGACCGGGGAGACTGAAGCTTTCTTT
TRBV24-1,TRBJ2-5,TRBD1,few,CATSDTTGEETQYF,TGTGCCACCAGTGATACGACAGGGGAAGAGACCCAGTACTTC
TRBV6-6,TRBJ1-2,.,few,CASTPPGGLYGYTF,TGTGCCAGCACCCCCCCCGGTGGCCTCTATGGCTACACCTTC
TRBV27,TRBJ1-5,.,.,CASSRAGTTDFNQPQHF,TGTGCCAGCAGCCGAGCGGGAACCACAGACTTTAATCAGCCCCAGCATTTT
TRBV20-1,TRBJ2-3,TRBD2,.,CSAGLAASTDTQYF,TGCAGTGCCGGACTAGCGGCTAGCACAGATACGCAGTATTTT
TRBV27,TRBJ1-1,.,many,CASSSPGRGNTEAFF,TGTGCCAGCAGTTCGCCGGGACGGGGGAACACTGAAGCTTTCTTT
TRBV20-1,TRBJ2-5,.,many,CSPRPRETQYF,TGCAGCCCTAGGCCGAGAGAGACCCAGTACTTC
TRBV24-1,TRBJ2-1,TRBD1,.,CATSEPDRVNEQFF,TGTGCCACCAGTGAACCCGACAGGGTTAATGAGCAGTTCTTC
TRBV7-8,TRBJ1-5,.,.,CASSLDKVQPQHF,TGTGCCAGCAGCTTAGATAAGGTACAGCCCCAGCATTTT
TRBV29-1,TRBJ2-1,TRBD2,many,CSVGYGLAGGGEQFF,TGCAGCGTAGGGTACGGACTAGCGGGAGGTGGCGAGCAGTTCTTC
TRBV18,TRBJ2-1,.,.,CASSGDMAYNEQFF,TGTGCCAGCTCCGGTGACATGGCCTACAATGAGCAGTTCTTC
TRBV6-5,TRBJ1-6,.,few,CASSYGAALVGNSPLHF,TGTGCCAGCAGTTACGGAGCTGCATTGGTCGGTAATTCACCCCTCCACTTT
TRBV11-3,TRBJ2-5,.,few,CASSLESAETQYF,TGTGCCAGCAGCTTAGAGTCTGCAGAGACCCAGTACTTC
TRBV9,TRBJ2-3,.,.,CASSVGQIDTQYF,TGTGCCAGCAGCGTAGGCCAAATAGATACGCAGTATTTT
TRBV7-6,TRBJ2-1,.,.,CASSNRGFSYNEQFF,TGTGCCAGCAGTAATAGGGGGTTCTCCTACAATGAGCAGTTCTTC
TRBV9,TRBJ2-7,TRBD1,.,CASSKLPGQGSYEQYF,TGTGCCAGCAGCAAACTACCGGGACAGGGGTCCTACGAGCAGTACTTC
TRBV3-1,TRBJ1-2,.,.,CASSQLGGAGYGYTF,TGTGCCAGCAGCCAATTAGGTGGGGCCGGCTATGGCTACACCTTC
TRBV7-6,TRBJ2-1,.,many,CASSLALTSREQFF,TGTGCCAGCAGCTTAGCGCTTACCAGCCGCGAGCAGTTCTTC
TRBV5-1,TRBJ2-1,.,.,CASSLGPDNKQFF,TGCGCCAGCAGCTTGGGACCGGACAATAAGCAGTTCTTC
TRBV15,TRBJ2-3,TRBD2,many,CATSRTSGSTDTQYF,TGTGCCACCAGCAGAACTAGCGGGAGCACAGATACGCAGTATTTT
TRBV2,TRBJ1-3,TRBD1,.,CASSGGDSSAGNTIYF,TGTGCCAGCAGCGGCGGGGACAGCTCTGCTGGAAACACCATATATTTT
TRBV6-1,TRBJ2-3,.,.,CASSANPYTDTQYF,TGTGCCAGCAGTGCCAACCCTTACACAGATACGCAGTATTTT
TRBV30,TRBJ2-7,TRBD2,.,CAWSQIGTSGRQEQYF,TGTGCCTGGAGCCAAATCGGGACTAGCGGGAGGCAAGAGCAGTACTTC
TRBV28,TRBJ1-4,.,.,CASSQQATNEKLFF,TGTGCCAGCAGTCAGCAGGCAACTAATGAAAAACTGTTTTTT
TRBV5-1,TRBJ1-5,.,many,CASSVDGAHQPQHF,TGCGCCAGCAGCGTGGACGGGGCCCATCAGCCCCAGCATTTT
TRBV5-1,TRBJ1-5,.,few,CASSFDPGNQPQHF,TGCGCCAGCAGCTTCGATCCAGGCAATCAGCCCCAGCATTTT
TRBV7-2,TRBJ2-2,.,.,CASSLDVGTGTGELFF,TGTGCCAGCAGCTTAGATGTGGGGACGGGGACCGGGGAGCTGTTTTTT
TRBV7-2,TRBJ1-1,.,many,CASSPQVAEAFF,TGTGCCAGCAGCCCCCAGGTGGCTGAAGCTTTCTTT
TRBV3-1,TRBJ1-5,.,few,CASSQGYGSNQPQHF,TGTGCCAGCAGCCAAGGATACGGGAGCAATCAGCCCCAGCATTTT